These 30 T cell receptor beta chains came from one sample sequenced in a study of T cell repertoires in cytomegalovirus infection (dated by TCRdb to the late 2010s). TCRdb shows the sequencer as Illumina HiSeq 1500. Using fastp trimming at Q25 and MiXCR clonotype assembly, TCRdb reanalyzed the public sequencing data and kept in-frame beta chains. For every CDR3 protein sequence, its rows merge into one entry that carries the most common genes and DNA. Present in this sample are some 440,000 distinct CDR3 sequences, approximately 33% of which were seen just once. The ten top clones hold around 13% of the sample. Sequencing input: PBMCs. The receptor set was obtained from a human donor in good health (CMV status not recorded). Some clones in this sample may be carry-over from other donors' samples.

The CDR3 coding sequence is TGTGCCAGCAGCGGCAGGGTGAATTCACCCCTCCACTTT. Amino acid sequence: CASSGRVNSPLHF. The gene calls are TRBV12-3 or TRBV12-4 and TRBJ1-6, with D tentatively TRBD1 (5 bases). With 6 bases removed from V and 7 bases from J, the gap between germline ends came to 10 bases. The CDR3 totals 13 residues.

The chain has TRBV12-3 or TRBV12-4 and TRBJ1-5; 8 bases map to TRBD1. CDR3 length: 19 residues. The V segment lost 0 bases and the J segment 0 bases; nucleotides outside the gene matches: 10. The CDR3 is CASSLARTGRANSNQPQHF. Here the CDR3 DNA reads TGTGCCAGCAGTTTAGCGAGGACAGGGAGAGCTAATAGCAATCAGCCCCAGCATTTT.

The chain recombines TRBV28 with TRBJ1-1; TRBD1 might be the D (6 bases). The CDR3 spans 14 residues. Per germline, CDR1 MDHEN and CDR2 SYDVKM. V lost 8 bases, J lost 8 bases, and 21 bases lay in between. CDR3 in DNA: TGTGCCAGCCGTACGCTCAGGGGAGGGCGGGAAGCTTTCTTT. This encodes CASRTLRGGREAFF.

The chain couples TRBV27 to TRBJ1-5, with D hard to call. V was pared by 3 bases and J by 3 bases, with 9 bases between. This CDR3 is 14 amino acids long. Germline V gene lookup returns CDR1 MNHEY and CDR2 SMNVEV (reference sequence). The CDR3 spells CASSLAGPNQPQHF. CDR3 sequence (DNA): TGTGCCAGCAGTTTGGCAGGCCCCAATCAGCCCCAGCATTTT.

This clonotype was counted between two and nine times. The CDR3 coding sequence is TGTGCCAGCAGCCTTACCCAAGGGCCCCATAGACTCCTTGGGGCCAACGTCCTGACTTTC. This codes for CASSLTQGPHRLLGANVLTF. The rearrangement uses TRBV11-2 and TRBJ2-6; D gene ambiguous. Between the trimmed V and J ends, which lost 5 bases and 3 bases, there was a span of 26 bases. CDR1 and CDR2 from the germline V gene are SGHAT and FQNNGV. There are 20 residues in the CDR3.

This clonotype was counted ten times or more. The V call is TRBV7-9, the J call TRBJ2-7; D is possibly TRBD1 (5 bases). CDR1 and CDR2 from the germline V gene are SEHNR and FQNEAQ (reference sequence). V gave up 4 bases and J gave up 4 bases, with 11 bases separating them. This CDR3 is 13 amino acids long. CDR3 sequence reads: CASSSQGPYEQYF. The CDR3, as DNA: TGTGCCAGCAGCTCCCAGGGCCCTTACGAGCAGTACTTC.

The sample holds many counts of this clonotype. The CDR3 is CASSSSRGTGELFF. Here the CDR3 DNA reads TGTGCCAGCAGCTCCAGCAGGGGTACCGGGGAGCTGTTTTTT. V gene TRBV7-2 combines with J gene TRBJ2-2, with D perhaps TRBD1 (6 bases). Germline CDR1 and CDR2: SGHTA and FQGNSA. Trimming left V 4 bases short and J 5 bases short, with 11 bases between. There are 14 residues in the CDR3.

As to this clonotype: Since a much larger clone is just one base distant, this may be a read error. The chain joins TRBV7-6 to TRBJ2-5; possible D gene TRBD1, 7 bases. Germline V gene data show CDR1 as SGHVS and CDR2 as FNYEAQ. Trimming took 2 bases from V and 3 from J, leaving 16 bases between them. The CDR3 runs to 16 residues. The CDR3 nucleotides are TGTGCCAGCAGCTTAACTAGGACAGGACTAAAAGAGACCCAGTACTTC. Its translation is CASSLTRTGLKETQYF.

This clonotype was observed at least ten times. The chain combines TRBV28 with TRBJ1-3; D not certain. The CDR3 extends over 15 amino acids. CDR1 MDHEN and CDR2 SYDVKM come from the germline V gene. V was trimmed by 2 bases and J by 4 bases, leaving 12 bases between them. The DNA of the CDR3 is TGTGCCAGCAGTTTAGGAGGAATTACAGGAAACACCATATATTTT. Encoded protein: CASSLGGITGNTIYF. The full variable domain, completed using reference TRBV28 and TRBJ1-3, is DVKVTQSSRYLVKRTGEKVFLECVQDMDHENMFWYRQDPGLGLRLIYFSYDVKMKEKGDIPEGYSVSREKKERFSLILESASTNQTSMYLCASSLGGITGNTIYFGEGSWLTVV.

This clonotype has more than one count but fewer than ten. This chain links TRBV7-9 with TRBJ2-6; the D is unclear. The CDR3 consists of 18 residues. The V and J ends lost 5 bases and 6 bases respectively, with 23 bases between them. The germline CDR1 and CDR2 sequences are SEHNR and FQNEAQ (reference sequence). CDR3 amino acids: CASSGRTELDPEANVLTF. The CDR3 nucleotides are TGTGCCAGCAGCGGCCGGACGGAACTCGATCCTGAGGCCAACGTCCTGACTTTC.

This clonotype was recorded many times. J is TRBJ2-7 and V is TRBV7-8, with D hard to call. The germline gives CDR1 SGHVS, CDR2 FQNEAQ. Trimming removed 5 bases at V and 0 bases at J, with 8 bases between. The CDR3 covers 13 residues. The CDR3 loop reads CASSSDNSYEQYF. In nucleotides, the CDR3 is TGTGCCAGCAGCAGCGACAACTCCTACGAGCAGTACTTC.

CDR3 in amino acids: CASSLGGFPDSPLHF. The CDR3 nucleotides are TGTGCCAGCAGTTTAGGAGGCTTTCCCGATTCACCCCTCCACTTT. V usage is TRBV12-3 or TRBV12-4 and J usage is TRBJ1-6; D is undetermined. This CDR3 comprises 15 residues. V dropped 1 base and J dropped 8 bases, with 12 bases sitting between them.

The V and J genes are TRBV12-3 or TRBV12-4 and TRBJ2-3; D is perhaps TRBD2 (6 bases). The V end was cut by 7 bases, the J end by 3 bases, with 14 bases between. The CDR3 loop spans 14 amino acids. CDR3 nucleotide sequence: TGTGCCAGCACTACCATAGCGGCAACAGATACGCAGTATTTT. It translates to CASTTIAATDTQYF.

This chain links TRBV27 with TRBJ2-7; perhaps TRBD2 as D (6 bases). CDR3 length: 18 residues. V lost 0 bases and J lost 1, with 19 bases in between. The V gene's germline CDR1 is MNHEY and CDR2 SMNVEV (reference sequence). CDR3 nucleotide sequence: TGTGCCAGCAGTTTATCCGCTGTCGGGGGAGCATATTCCTACGAGCAGTACTTC. This gives the protein CASSLSAVGGAYSYEQYF.

CDR3 loop: CAIKAGETYEQYF. The CDR3 DNA reads TGTGCCATTAAAGCGGGGGAAACCTACGAGCAGTACTTC. The V and J genes are TRBV10-3 and TRBJ2-7, with TRBD2 matching over 8 bases. CDR1 ENHRY and CDR2 SYGVKD come from the germline V gene. V shed 9 bases, J shed 2 bases, and the junction held 6 bases outside the gene matches. This CDR3 has 13 residues.

This clonotype was detected ten times or more. V and J are TRBV7-8 and TRBJ1-2, with 10 bases aligning to TRBD1. The junction had 10 bases not matched to a gene; V was cut back by 7 bases and J by 8 bases. This CDR3 is 14 amino acids long. The germline V gene encodes CDR1 SGHVS and CDR2 FQNEAQ. The CDR3, as DNA: TGTGCCAGCAACAAAAGACAGGGGGCTGAGGGCTACACCTTC. It encodes CASNKRQGAEGYTF.

This clonotype was detected a few times. The chain links TRBV5-5 to TRBJ1-2, with D possibly matching TRBD1 (5 bases). CDR1 is SGHKS and CDR2 is YYEKEE in the germline V gene (reference sequence). The CDR3 consists of 15 residues. V was pared by 4 bases and J by 7 bases, with 20 bases between. The CDR3 spells CASSGHRDFRVGYTF. CDR3 bases: TGTGCCAGCAGCGGACATCGGGACTTTCGGGTTGGCTACACCTTC.

J is TRBJ2-7 and V is TRBV6-6; a weak D match, TRBD2 (6 bases). The length of the CDR3 is 13 residues. V was pared by 7 bases and J by 1 base, with 11 bases between. CDR1 MNHNY and CDR2 SVGAGI come from the germline V gene (reference sequence). CDR3 nucleotide sequence: TGTGCCAGCACCATTAGCGGTTCCTACGAGCAGTACTTC. Its translation: CASTISGSYEQYF.

V gene TRBV12-3 or TRBV12-4 combines with J gene TRBJ1-5; tentative D call: TRBD1 (6 bases). V was cut by 4 bases and J by 11 bases, with 15 bases left in between. The CDR3 covers 13 residues. The CDR3 DNA reads as TGTGCCAGCAGTTCGTCCCCAAGGGGGGCCCAGCATTTT. The encoded protein is CASSSSPRGAQHF.

This chain joins TRBV27 and TRBJ2-7; 8 bases map to TRBD1. Germline V gives CDR1 MNHEY, CDR2 SMNVEV (reference sequence). This CDR3 has 14 amino acids. With 5 bases clipped from V and 3 bases from J, the junction kept 6 bases outside the gene matches. For the CDR3, the DNA is TGTGCCAGCAGTCAAGGGGACAGGTACTACGAGCAGTACTTC. Its translation: CASSQGDRYYEQYF.

This sequence joins TRBV12-3 or TRBV12-4 and TRBJ2-3; TRBD2 aligns across 7 bases. The CDR3 is made up of 16 amino acids. Germline trimming cut 6 bases from V and 3 bases from J; bases unmatched to any gene: 12. The CDR3 reads CASSFLGGDKTDTQYF. In DNA form, the CDR3 reads TGTGCCAGCAGCTTCCTGGGAGGGGATAAAACAGATACGCAGTATTTT.

The chain links TRBV11-1 to TRBJ2-1; D uncertain. This CDR3 spans 15 amino acids. The germline gives CDR1 SGHAT, CDR2 FQDESV (reference sequence). Trimming shortened V by 5 bases and J by 2 bases, and 13 bases separated the two germline ends. This CDR3 reads CASSPTGAAYNEQFF. The CDR3 DNA follows: TGTGCCAGCAGCCCTACTGGTGCCGCCTACAATGAGCAGTTCTTC.

This clonotype was recorded at least ten times. CDR3 sequence reads: CASSFSDPPAYEQYF. DNA of the CDR3: TGTGCCAGCAGTTTCTCGGACCCTCCTGCCTACGAGCAGTACTTC. This chain joins TRBV12-3 or TRBV12-4 and TRBJ2-7; D not resolved. This CDR3 spans 15 amino acids. Trimming took off 3 bases at V and 2 bases at J, with 14 bases between the two ends.

This clonotype was counted between two and nine times. The rearrangement uses TRBV15 and TRBJ1-6; D ambiguous. CDR3 size: 13 residues. From germline, CDR1 is LNHNV and CDR2 YYDKDF (reference sequence). The V end lost 3 bases, the J end lost 13 bases, and 13 bases lay between the germline ends. The CDR3 region is CATSSGPPGPLHF. The CDR3 bases are TGTGCCACCAGCAGCGGGCCACCGGGGCCCCTCCACTTT.

The rearrangement uses TRBV19 and TRBJ1-5; tentative D call: TRBD1 (6 bases). From germline, CDR1 is LNHDA and CDR2 SQIVND (reference sequence). This CDR3 has 15 amino acids. With 4 bases removed from V and 7 bases from J, the gap between germline ends came to 17 bases. CDR3 sequence reads: CASSNRQARGQPQHF. The CDR3, as DNA: TGTGCCAGTAGTAACCGACAGGCCCGCGGGCAGCCCCAGCATTTT.

The chain joins TRBV7-2 to TRBJ2-1, with D uncertain. CDR1 and CDR2 from the germline V gene are SGHTA and FQGNSA. Trimming removed 3 bases at V and 9 bases at J, with 9 bases between. CDR3 length: 12 amino acids. The CDR3 is CASSFSRFEQFF. The CDR3 nucleotides read TGTGCCAGCAGCTTTAGTCGGTTTGAGCAGTTCTTC.

This chain links TRBV6-2 or TRBV6-3 with TRBJ2-3; D might be TRBD1 (6 bases). The length of the CDR3 is 17 residues. Trimming removed 0 bases at V and 0 bases at J, with 13 bases between. Germline loops: CDR1 MNHEY, CDR2 SVGEGT. The CDR3 coding sequence is TGTGCCAGCAGTTACTCGACGGACAGAACTAGCACAGATACGCAGTATTTT. It yields the protein CASSYSTDRTSTDTQYF.

This sequence joins TRBV20-1 and TRBJ2-5; possible D gene TRBD2, 5 bases. The CDR3 extends over 16 amino acids. Germline V gives CDR1 DFQATT, CDR2 SNEGSKA (reference sequence). Trimming took 5 bases from V and 5 from J, leaving 24 bases between them. The CDR3, as DNA: TGCAGTGCTCCTGACCGCTCAGGACTGGCCGGGGAGACCCAGTACTTC. The encoded protein is CSAPDRSGLAGETQYF.

The chain links TRBV12-3 or TRBV12-4 to TRBJ1-1; D is unclear. The CDR3 loop spans 13 amino acids. Trimming took off 7 bases at V and 1 base at J, with 10 bases between the two ends. The CDR3: CASTPDENTEAFF. The CDR3 DNA follows: TGTGCCAGCACCCCGGACGAGAACACTGAAGCTTTCTTT.

This clonotype was seen repeatedly, ten times or more. The rearrangement uses TRBV7-8 and TRBJ2-4; D may correspond to TRBD1 or TRBD2 (5 bases each). Germline-derived CDR1 and CDR2 are SGHVS and FQNEAQ. Between the trimmed V and J ends, which lost 0 bases and 0 bases, there was a span of 6 bases. This CDR3 is built from 15 residues. This chain's CDR3 is CASSLAGVAKNIQYF. CDR3 coding DNA: TGTGCCAGCAGCTTAGCGGGGGTAGCCAAAAACATTCAGTACTTC.